This T cell receptor beta chain comes out of a study of cytomegalovirus exposure and HLA in healthy donors (dated by TCRdb to 2016 to 2017). The study in broad terms: According to an earlier analysis of a few hundred of the donors, 150 million to 200 million T cells yielded 95 million to 140 million unique TCR beta sequences and less than 300 Gb of sequence data. Besides the first cohort of more than 650 subjects, a separate validation cohort made up of over 100 different subjects was used. The study was designed to test whether signatures of past pathogen exposure could be identified by cataloging public T cell receptors. To predict cytomegalovirus infection status, the study brought together high-throughput TCR immunosequencing, statistical association of individual TCRs with disease status, and machine learning. Both class I and class II loci were covered by HLA typing, at four-digit resolution. The study profiled the T cell repertoires of hundreds of subjects by immunosequencing and related them to cytomegalovirus serostatus. In a later analysis, previously published TCR beta repertoires from 550 to 750 donors were re-analyzed and high-resolution HLA genotyping was added so that TCR occurrence patterns could be studied. Alongside the repertoire data, information on donor age, sex, ethnicity and CMV serostatus was compiled. Rather than drawing on any new phenotypic data, the later analysis identified candidate immune exposures from TCR beta sequences and the way those sequences occurred across donors. Typing coverage varied by locus: roughly 620-630 donors for A, B, C, DRB1 and DQB1; approximately 500 for DQA1; more than 600 for DPA1; approximately 450 for DPB1. Among roughly 400 genotyped donors of the cohort, an average of 235,054 unique TCR beta nucleotide sequences were sequenced per donor, around 20% of them non-productive. In an earlier analysis of a few hundred of the donors, high-throughput TCR beta sequencing was used to judge whether each TCR beta V gene segment behaved as functional or pseudogenic. All discovery cohort repertoires had been generated on a single sequencing platform. Of the 300 to 500 genotyped donors, roughly 80% were placed in the genetic ancestry cluster associated with self-reported Caucasian donors. A later genetic analysis used genome-wide SNP genotypes for 398 of the 666 donors, treating that subset as a discovery cohort. An early release that covered roughly 600 HLA-typed donors contained about 300 gigabases of sequencing data and approximately 85 million unique TCR sequences. Because of strong linkage in the cohort, five DR-DQ haplotypes were treated as single units for association and clustering. Broader findings and caveats from the paper: A later analysis reported that several top co-occurrence clusters appeared linked to parvovirus B19, influenza, CMV and Epstein-Barr virus. The 87-base-pair reads could not distinguish some IMGT-functional V segments, including TRBV6-2 and TRBV6-3, so those segments were excluded. In a later analysis, HLA-associated TCR beta chains showed more clonal expansion and lower generation probabilities than non-associated chains that were equally common. In the study, around 160 TCR beta chains were listed as associated with cytomegalovirus. A further reported finding was that TCR beta sequences accurately predicted the HLA-A and HLA-B alleles for most subjects in the first cohort. Most CMV-associated TCR beta chains appeared to be HLA-restricted in a later analysis, and the HLA associations seemed to be driven largely by CMV exposure. When HLA alleles, especially DR and DQ, strongly co-occurred, attributing TCR associations to individual alleles was difficult. A later genetic analysis reported fewer N-insertions in productive TCRs among donors in an Asian-associated ancestry cluster than the approximately 700-donor mean. Because HLA typing was unavailable for some donors at each locus, only the typed subset was used in association tests. V-gene and J-gene trimming of TCR beta chains was associated with a missense DCLRE1C variant in a later genetic analysis, and the association was replicated in an independent cohort. Most TCR sequences were seen in very few donors, while some public TCRs were found in many individuals. A later analysis associated some 17,000 TCR beta sequences with specific HLA alleles at a false discovery rate of 0.05. Linkage disequilibrium might explain the correlated functional status among segregating V segments, but an unknown experimental factor could not be ruled out. The presence/absence analyses assumed that sequencing depth was roughly uniform across donors, and that assumption may not be true. According to a later analysis, TCR association rates differed among HLA loci, with DRB1 alleles showing the most associated TCRs and HLA-C alleles showing the fewest. In both the original and validation cohorts, the classifier was reported to diagnose cytomegalovirus status with high specificity and sensitivity. A group of highly shared sequence variants was considered likely to be a technical artifact of the sequencing pipeline. According to the authors, the approach could potentially be generalized to other disease states and immunological phenotypes. In vitro tests confirmed that a few of the cytomegalovirus-associated TCR beta chains recognize cytomegalovirus antigens. In this cohort, only TCR beta chains were sequenced, and detectable features were limited by the absence of alpha or paired-chain data. The earlier analysis of fewer than 750 of the donors excluded around 17 rarely observed V segments, including chromosome 9 orphons, because counts were too low. The only immune exposure information available for the cohort was CMV serostatus. In an earlier analysis of more than 500 of the donors, most TCR beta V segments appeared in productive rearrangements about 87% or about 30% of the time, broadly matching IMGT annotations.

Spanning cysteine to phenylalanine, the CDR3 consists of 10 amino acids. Here the CDR3 DNA is all that survives: 30 bases in frame from base 1. Looking up the germline V gene (reference sequence) yields CDR1 SGHNT and CDR2 YYREEE. Between the V and J ends, shortened by 9 bases and 0 bases respectively, the junction contains 4 bases. In total, approximately 610 healthy bone marrow donors made up the cohort. At the time of sampling, every cohort member was nominally healthy, though immune exposures that went unrecorded were likely present. The donor was CMV seropositive and was included in the group of 250 to 350 seropositive cohort members. Every donor gave a peripheral blood sample, and the peripheral blood mononuclear cells from that sample were used for TCR beta sequencing. The Qiagen DNeasy Blood Extraction Kit was used to extract genomic DNA from the blood cell samples. Libraries were made using the immunoSEQ multiplex PCR assay. A mixture of 60 forward primers for TCR Vbeta segments and 13 reverse primers for TCR Jbeta segments was used in the multiplex PCR. The CDR3 region of rearranged TCR beta genes was amplified from genomic DNA with a multiplex PCR assay. On the Illumina HiSeq System, the amplified TCR beta libraries were sequenced as 87-base-pair reads. In the original analysis: A later analysis tallied tens of millions of unique TCR beta chains across the roughly 610 repertoires, and about 10 million of those chains were shared by two or more donors. Raw reads were error-corrected and collapsed into unique sequences with a nearest-neighbor algorithm that merged closely related sequences to remove PCR and sequencing errors. CDR3 sequences were aligned to IMGT reference sequences to assign V, D and J gene segments. For a sequence to be retained, a match of at least six nucleotides was required to both a V gene segment and a J gene segment. A rearrangement counted as productive if the CDR3 had no stop codons and remained in frame with V and J, and every other rearrangement counted as non-productive. CDR3 was defined according to IMGT convention as the region running from the second conserved V-encoded cysteine to the conserved J-encoded phenylalanine. Sequences without an unambiguous match to a single V gene segment were excluded from the earlier analysis of about 600 of the donors. An earlier analysis of fewer than 750 of the donors called V segments functional above 56.7% productive rearrangements and segregating when the between-donor standard deviation exceeded 5%. A statistical classification framework was built for diagnosing cytomegalovirus status from the catalog of TCR beta chain sequences. V and J gene assignment, in a later analysis, came from comparing TCR nucleotide sequences with IMGT/GENE-DB human TR gene sequences. The TCRdist pipeline was used in a later analysis to assign CDR3 sequences and most-parsimonious VDJ recombination scenarios. In a later analysis, every TCR beta chain was defined by the combination of its CDR3 amino acid sequence and its V-gene family, and reads without a unique V-gene family were dropped. In a later analysis, 500 to 650 highly shared, low-generation-probability nucleotide sequences were removed to address suspected cross-contamination and a sequencing artifact. In a later analysis, a clonal expansion index was calculated for each public chain from normalized within-repertoire ranks of inferred template counts. In a later analysis, generation probabilities were computed using a VDJ recombination model fitted to out-of-frame rearrangements, and the results were checked against IGoR. Hypergeometric tests were used in a later analysis to score TCR-TCR, TCR-HLA and TCR-CMV co-occurrence, with a repertoire-size bias correction applied to the TCR pairs. False discovery rates were estimated in a later analysis by permuting HLA or CMV assignments 20 times. In a later analysis, co-occurring TCRs were grouped using DBSCAN, and TCRdist sequence similarity was added for clustering within HLA-allele-positive subsets. Repertoires with fewer than 30,000 or more than 120,000 public chains, plus five repertoires with anomalous nucleotide sharing, were excluded from co-occurrence clustering. TCRdb took over this immuneACCESS table, retaining in-frame rearrangements with V and J assigned. Such tables are incomplete; in checked studies, under half of the missing clones stem from an unresolved V gene, and the remainder is unexplained. V, J and clone size are taken as reported in that table, and D and trimming were inferred from the DNA itself. The sample profile shows fewer than 150,000 clones; 74% of them were found once. The ten largest clones add up to about 4% of the sample.

This clone has just a few counts. It has no known antigen specificity. No base qualities exist here, and no much larger clone lies one base off it. This TCR came from a woman between 35 and 50 years old in good health and CMV-seropositive. Recombination linked TRBV5-4 to TRBJ2-7; the D gene is unclear. The sample taken for sequencing was PBMCs. The DNA sequence is TGTGCCACGGGCTCCTACGAGCAGTACTTC. Its translation is CATGSYEQYF.